One sample yielded the 6 T cell receptor beta chains listed below, sequenced in a study of tumor-infiltrating lymphocytes in oesophageal squamous cell carcinoma. MiXCR was run by TCRdb on the PCR reads, yielding one entry per CDR3 protein. The sample consists of roughly 13,000 distinct CDR3 sequences, 46% of them appearing once. Sequencing input: blood. These TCRs come from a male donor with esophageal squamous cell carcinoma.

This chain links TRBV6-8 with TRBJ2-7; 12 bases align to TRBD2. The germline CDR1 and CDR2 sequences are MNHGY and SAAAGT. This CDR3 is built from 16 residues. V lost 2 bases to trimming and J lost 2 bases; unmatched junction nucleotides: 4. In DNA form, the CDR3 reads TGTGCCAGCAGTTACGGGACTAGCGGGTCCCCCTACGAGCAGTACTTC. Protein product: CASSYGTSGSPYEQYF.

There are many counts of this clonotype. The chain has TRBV6-1 and TRBJ2-3, with 11 positions matching TRBD2. The V gene's germline CDR1 is MNHNS and CDR2 SASEGT. The CDR3 runs to 14 residues. V was clipped by 6 bases and J by 8 bases; unmatched bases: 7. The CDR3 bases are TGTGCCAGCAGGTTCGGGCTAGCGGGGGGTACGCAGTATTTT. Protein product: CASRFGLAGGTQYF.

This clonotype occurred many times. The chain combines TRBV11-3 with TRBJ2-1; TRBD1 aligns across 7 bases. The V gene end was trimmed by 4 bases and the J gene end by 4 bases; junction bases not matched to a gene: 10. This CDR3 region has 16 residues. From germline, CDR1 is SGHNT and CDR2 YENEEA. The CDR3 DNA is TGTGCCAGCAGCTCCTACTCCGGGACAGCTTACAATGAGCAGTTCTTC. It yields the protein CASSSYSGTAYNEQFF.

This clonotype was counted many times. A much larger clone lies a single base off, so this may be a read error. The rearrangement links TRBV7-3 to TRBJ2-1, with D possibly being TRBD2 (6 bases). Germline V CDR1 and CDR2: SGHTA, FQGTGA. Trimming cost V 4 bases and J 10 bases, with 20 bases left between them. The CDR3 extends over 15 amino acids. CDR3 DNA sequence: TGTGCCAGCAGCTCCAGCCTCGGACTGGCGGGGGAGCAGTTCTTC. Translation gives CASSSSLGLAGEQFF.

V and J are TRBV7-9 and TRBJ2-4, with a possible D match to TRBD2 (6 bases). Germline values: CDR1 SEHNR, CDR2 FQNEAQ (reference sequence). This CDR3 is built from 10 residues. Trimming left V 10 bases short and J 13 bases short, with 14 bases between. The CDR3 region has the DNA TGTGCCACCGGGGGTGTGGGGCAGTACTTC. It yields the protein CATGGVGQYF. Filled out from reference TRBV7-9 and TRBJ2-4, the complete variable domain reads DTGVSQNPRHKITKRGQNVTFRCDPISEHNRLYWYRQTLGQGPEFLTYFQNEAQLEKSRLLSDRFSAERPKGSFSTLEIQRTEQGDSAMYLCATGGVGQYFGAGTRLSVL.

This clonotype came up a few times. A read error may be the cause here, since a much bigger clone is one base away. This chain links TRBV12-3 or TRBV12-4 with TRBJ2-1, with D possibly being TRBD2 (5 bases). CDR3 length: 14 amino acids. V lost 6 bases and J 10 bases, leaving 19 bases between the germline ends. The CDR3 DNA follows: TGTGCCAGCAGCCTCAGCGGCCCGGGCTACGAGCAGTTCTTC. Its translation: CASSLSGPGYEQFF.